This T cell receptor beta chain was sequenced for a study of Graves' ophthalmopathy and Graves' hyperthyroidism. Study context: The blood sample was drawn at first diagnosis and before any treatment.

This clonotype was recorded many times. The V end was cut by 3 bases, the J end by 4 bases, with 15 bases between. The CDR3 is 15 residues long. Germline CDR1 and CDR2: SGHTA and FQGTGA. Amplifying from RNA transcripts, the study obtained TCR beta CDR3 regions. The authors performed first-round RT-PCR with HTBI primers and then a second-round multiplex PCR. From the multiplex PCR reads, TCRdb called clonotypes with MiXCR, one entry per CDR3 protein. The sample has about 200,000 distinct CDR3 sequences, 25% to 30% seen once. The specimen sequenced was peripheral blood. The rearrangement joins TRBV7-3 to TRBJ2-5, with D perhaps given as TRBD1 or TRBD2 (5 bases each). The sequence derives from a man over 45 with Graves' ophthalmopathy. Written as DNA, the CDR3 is TGTGCCAGCAGCTTGCTAGGTACTAGGGGAGAGACCCAGTACTTC. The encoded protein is CASSLLGTRGETQYF.